Following are 18 T cell receptor delta chains from one sample sequenced in a study of DNA immune sequencing with unique molecular identifiers. Genomic DNA underwent 32-plex PCR targeting all 8 TRDV and 4 TRDJ genes. The library had 12-nucleotide UMIs introduced over roughly 3 barcoding cycles, then a second adapter PCR. TCRdb re-called clones from the multiplex PCR reads via CATT. The sample includes about 800 delta-chain clones, approximately 3% of them seen just once. Sequencing input: gamma-delta T cells from PBMCs. Receptor source: a human donor in good health.

Judged by abundance, this clone is medium-sized. The chain is built from TRDV2 and TRDJ1; the match to TRDD3 covers 10 bases. J was trimmed by 4 bases and V by 2 bases; bases with no gene match: 6. CDR1 and CDR2 (germline): GEAIGNYY, EKD. The CDR3 length is 15 residues. CDR3 sequence: CACDRLGDRDDKLIF. Written as DNA, the CDR3 is TGTGCCTGTGACAGACTGGGGGATCGGGACGATAAACTCATCTTT.

This clone was detected a few times. A far larger clone lies a single base away; this is likely a read error. The same CDR3 also results from other DNA sequences found in this sample. The chain carries TRDV2 and TRDJ1; D is unclear. The CDR3 is 19 amino acids. Per germline, CDR1 GEAIGNYY and CDR2 EKD. The CDR3 spells CACDTLPHLTGAHTDKLIF. In DNA form, the CDR3 reads TGTGCCTGTGATACTCTCCCCCACCTTACAGGAGCCCACACTGATAAACTCATCTTT.

This clone was seen only a few times. TCRdb's entry gives the protein of a much larger clone, which mismatches this DNA's translation at residue 3, likely from a read error; the protein reported here is translated from the DNA. V is TRDV1 and J is TRDJ1; D ambiguous. CDR3 length equals 10 residues. The germline V and J ends were trimmed by 9 bases and 2 bases, with 4 bases remaining between them. The V gene's germline CDR1 is TSWWSYY and CDR2 QGS. CDR3 DNA: TGTGCTCTAAAGACCGATAAACTCATCTTT. Translating it yields CALKTDKLIF.

With regard to this clone: A far larger clone lies a single base away; this is likely a read error. This sample also contains other DNA sequences that code for the same CDR3. The chain uses TRDV2 and TRDJ1; 8 bases align to TRDD3. CDR1 and CDR2 (germline): GEAIGNYY, EKD. CDR3 size: 15 residues. V shed 1 base, J shed 7 bases, and the junction held 10 bases outside the gene matches. The CDR3 spells CACDTVGGYLGKLIF. CDR3 nucleotide sequence: TGTGCCTGTGACACTGTCGGGGGATATTTGGGTAAACTCATCTTT.

By proportion, this clone is medium-sized. Other DNA sequences from this sample encode an identical CDR3 as well. The chain has TRDV2 and TRDJ3, with 8 bases lining up with TRDD3. Germline values: CDR1 GEAIGNYY, CDR2 EKD. This CDR3 has 20 residues. V was pared by 4 bases and J by 0 bases, with 13 bases of the junction left unmatched. The CDR3 spells CACDFLTGGHSSWDTRQMFF. CDR3 coding DNA: TGTGCCTGTGATTTCCTTACTGGGGGCCACAGCTCCTGGGACACCCGACAGATGTTTTTC.

Remarks on this clone: The protein TCRdb lists belongs to a much larger clone and differs from this DNA's translation at residue 3, which points to a read error; the protein shown is made from the DNA. This chain connects TRDV2 to TRDJ1; TRDD3 matches at 10 bases. The CDR3 spans 16 residues. CDR1 is GEAIGNYY and CDR2 is EKD in the germline V gene. CDR3 residues: CASDGMGDTKVDKLIF. DNA for the CDR3: TGTGCCAGTGACGGAATGGGGGATACTAAGGTCGATAAACTCATCTTT.

Note on this clone: A read error is likely here: a far larger clone is one base away. Distinct nucleotide sequences in the sample also encode this CDR3. The rearrangement uses TRDV2 and TRDJ1, with TRDD3 matching over 9 bases. The J segment lost 1 base and the V segment lost 1 base, leaving 12 bases of the junction unmatched. CDR1 and CDR2 from the germline V gene are GEAIGNYY and EKD. There are 18 residues in the CDR3. The chain's CDR3 is CACDTVDRGYESTDKLIF. CDR3 DNA: TGTGCCTGTGACACTGTTGACCGGGGATACGAGAGCACCGATAAACTCATCTTT.

On this clone itself: The mismatch at residue 4 between this DNA's translation and the TCRdb protein of a much larger clone likely reflects a read error; the protein shown is translated from the DNA. V gene TRDV2 combines with J gene TRDJ4, with 12 bases that match TRDD3. J gave up 0 bases and V 5 bases, and 9 bases lay outside the gene matches. Germline lookup yields CDR1 GEAIGNYY and CDR2 EKD. The CDR3 has 16 residues. CDR3 DNA: TGTGCCTGTGTCGCGGTACTGGGGGATACCGCCAGACCCCTGATCTTT. Its translation: CACVAVLGDTARPLIF.

This clone was counted a few times. TCRdb has a much larger clone's protein, which differs at residue 3 from the translation of this DNA, likely because of a read error; what is shown is the protein translated from the DNA. The chain combines TRDV1 with TRDJ1; no reliable D call. Germline lookup yields CDR1 TSWWSYY and CDR2 QGS. The V and J ends lost 10 bases and 2 bases respectively, with 5 bases between them. The CDR3 length is 10 residues. The CDR3 spells CARKTDKLIF. CDR3 DNA: TGTGCTCGAAAGACCGATAAACTCATCTTT.

As for this clone: The protein held in TCRdb is that of a much larger clone and does not match this DNA's translation at residue 11, likely because of a read error; the protein shown is translated from the DNA. The chain recombines TRDV2 with TRDJ1, with 8 bases fitting TRDD3. Germline assignment: CDR1 GEAIGNYY and CDR2 EKD. The CDR3 contains 18 residues. Trimming took 3 bases from V and 0 from J; bases not matched to a gene: 14. The CDR3 protein is CACDPVLGANNYTDKLIF. The CDR3 DNA reads as TGTGCCTGTGACCCCGTACTGGGGGCCAATAATTACACCGATAAACTCATCTTT.

In this sample, this clone is medium-sized. The V call is TRDV2, the J call TRDJ1; 10 nucleotides align to TRDD3. The trim removed 5 bases at V and 0 bases at J, leaving 11 bases unmatched. This CDR3 is 17 amino acids long. CDR1 and CDR2 from the germline V gene are GEAIGNYY and EKD. CDR3 coding DNA: TGTGCCTGTGCGGGACTGGGGGATTTCCTAAACACCGATAAACTCATCTTT. Residues: CACAGLGDFLNTDKLIF.

This clone is judged large (0.1 to 1%). The V call is TRDV2, the J call TRDJ1; 12 nucleotides align to TRDD3. This CDR3 has 17 residues. The junction had 7 bases not matched to a gene; V was cut back by 3 bases and J by 0 bases. From germline, CDR1 is GEAIGNYY and CDR2 EKD. The CDR3 loop is CACDLWGIREYTDKLIF. The CDR3, as DNA: TGTGCCTGTGACCTCTGGGGGATACGAGAGTACACCGATAAACTCATCTTT.

This clone appeared a few times. With a far larger clone one base away, a read error is the likely cause. The rearrangement uses TRDV2 and TRDJ1, with TRDD3 identical over 9 bases. The CDR3 sequence is 17 residues long. In germline, CDR1 is GEAIGNYY, CDR2 EKD. Trimming at V came to 1 base and at J to 4 bases, leaving 12 bases not matched to a gene. As DNA, the CDR3 is TGTGCCTGTGACACTCTGGGGGATTGGGACGGTAGCGATAAACTCATCTTT. Its protein product is CACDTLGDWDGSDKLIF.

This clone rates as large. The V call is TRDV2, the J call TRDJ1; D is tentatively TRDD1 or TRDD2 (6 bases each). The CDR3 is 19 amino acids. Trimming stripped 2 bases from V and 3 bases from J, with 27 bases between. Germline CDR1 and CDR2: GEAIGNYY and EKD. The CDR3 bases are TGTGCCTGTGACAAGGTTCCTAATAGTCCATATACGCGGGCCGATAAACTCATCTTT. Its protein is CACDKVPNSPYTRADKLIF.

Regarding this clone: The amino acid sequence in TCRdb belongs to a much larger clone and departs from this DNA's translation at residue 14, likely a sequencing read error; the sequence shown is translated from the DNA. The J gene is TRDJ1, the V gene TRDV2; D unresolved. V was pared by 4 bases and J by 4 bases, with 30 bases between. The CDR3 loop spans 19 amino acids. Germline lookup yields CDR1 GEAIGNYY and CDR2 EKD. This CDR3 is CACDTLPHLTGAHNDKLIF. The CDR3 nucleotides are TGTGCCTGTGATACTCTCCCCCACCTTACAGGAGCCCACAACGATAAACTCATCTTT.

In its sample, this clone ranks as medium-sized (0.01 to 0.1%). J is TRDJ1 and V is TRDV2; TRDD3 might be the D (5 bases). Germline CDR1 reads GEAIGNYY; CDR2 reads EKD. Trimming left V 3 bases short and J 7 bases short, with 20 bases between. The CDR3 totals 15 residues. The DNA for the CDR3 is TGTGCCTGTGACGTCCTCGAGGGGGGTCGGGGTAAACTCATCTTT. It encodes CACDVLEGGRGKLIF.

This clone was counted a few times. A single base separates this from a much larger clone, so it may be a read error. This rearrangement joins TRDV2 to TRDJ1; TRDD3 aligns across 10 bases. CDR1 is GEAIGNYY and CDR2 is EKD in the germline V gene. The CDR3 covers 17 residues. V trimming: 0 bases; J trimming: 3 bases; junction bases outside the gene matches: 9. CDR3 region: CACDTVGLGDNADKLIF. The CDR3 DNA is TGTGCCTGTGACACCGTCGGGCTGGGGGATAACGCCGATAAACTCATCTTT.

Turning to this clone: One base separates it from a far larger clone, so it is likely a read error. Additional DNA sequences in this sample encode the identical CDR3. This chain joins TRDV2 and TRDJ3; 11 bases map to TRDD3. This CDR3 has 22 amino acids. Germline V gene data show CDR1 as GEAIGNYY and CDR2 as EKD. CDR3 bases: TGTGCCTGTGACACAATTACTGGGGGATATCCCCCTAGCTCCTGGGACACCCGACAAATGTTTTTC. It translates to CACDTITGGYPPSSWDTRQMFF.